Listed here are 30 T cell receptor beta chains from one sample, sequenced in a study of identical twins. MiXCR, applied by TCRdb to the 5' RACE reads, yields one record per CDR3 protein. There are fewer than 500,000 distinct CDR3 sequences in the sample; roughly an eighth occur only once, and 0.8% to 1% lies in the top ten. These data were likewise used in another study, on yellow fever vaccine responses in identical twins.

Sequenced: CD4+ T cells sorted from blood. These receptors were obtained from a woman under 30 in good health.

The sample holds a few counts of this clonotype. CDR3: CASRATDSGLQYF. The DNA of the CDR3 is TGTGCCAGTCGGGCGACTGACTCCGGTTTGCAGTACTTC. The chain joins TRBV6-1 to TRBJ2-7; D gene ambiguous. V lost 9 bases and J lost 9, with 21 bases in between. The CDR3 is 13 amino acids. Germline CDR1 and CDR2: MNHNS and SASEGT.

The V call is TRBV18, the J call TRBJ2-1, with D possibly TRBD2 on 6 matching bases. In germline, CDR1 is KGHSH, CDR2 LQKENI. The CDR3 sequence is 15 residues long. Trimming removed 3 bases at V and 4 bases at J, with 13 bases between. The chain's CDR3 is CASSPPGLGYNEQFF. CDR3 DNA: TGTGCCAGCTCACCGCCGGGACTTGGATACAATGAGCAGTTCTTC.

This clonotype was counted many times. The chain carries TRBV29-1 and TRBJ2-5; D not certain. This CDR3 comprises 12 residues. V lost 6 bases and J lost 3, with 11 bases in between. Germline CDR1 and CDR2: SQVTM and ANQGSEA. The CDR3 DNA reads TGCAGCGTCGCGAAAGGAAAAGAGACCCAGTACTTC. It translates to CSVAKGKETQYF. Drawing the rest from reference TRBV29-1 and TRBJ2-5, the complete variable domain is SAVISQKPSRDICQRGTSLTIQCQVDSQVTMMFWYRQQPGQSLTLIATANQGSEATYESGFVIDKFPISRPNLTFSTLTVSNMSPEDSSIYLCSVAKGKETQYFGPGTRLLVL.

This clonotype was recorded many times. CDR3 sequence (DNA): TGCGCCAGCAATGGCGGGAGGGCCGGAGGAGAGACCCAGTACTTC. Translation: CASNGGRAGGETQYF. This chain connects TRBV5-1 to TRBJ2-5; TRBD2 aligns across 9 bases. The CDR3 spans 15 residues. After removal of 6 bases from V and 4 bases from J, the junction contained 10 bases not matched to a gene. The germline V gene encodes CDR1 SGHRS and CDR2 YFSETQ.

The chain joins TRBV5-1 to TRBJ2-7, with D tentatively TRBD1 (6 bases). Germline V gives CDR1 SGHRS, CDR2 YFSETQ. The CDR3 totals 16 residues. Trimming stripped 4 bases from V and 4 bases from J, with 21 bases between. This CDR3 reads CASSPGTLGSTYEQYF. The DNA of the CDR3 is TGCGCCAGCAGCCCCGGGACACTGGGAAGCACTTACGAGCAGTACTTC.

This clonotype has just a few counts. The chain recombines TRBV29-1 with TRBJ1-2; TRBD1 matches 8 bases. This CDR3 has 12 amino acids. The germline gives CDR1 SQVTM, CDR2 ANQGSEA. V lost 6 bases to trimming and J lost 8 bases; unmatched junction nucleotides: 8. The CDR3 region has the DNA TGCAGCGTGCTGGACAGGGTAGGGGGCTACACCTTC. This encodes CSVLDRVGGYTF. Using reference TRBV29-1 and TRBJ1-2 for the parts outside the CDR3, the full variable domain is SAVISQKPSRDICQRGTSLTIQCQVDSQVTMMFWYRQQPGQSLTLIATANQGSEATYESGFVIDKFPISRPNLTFSTLTVSNMSPEDSSIYLCSVLDRVGGYTFGSGTRLTVV.

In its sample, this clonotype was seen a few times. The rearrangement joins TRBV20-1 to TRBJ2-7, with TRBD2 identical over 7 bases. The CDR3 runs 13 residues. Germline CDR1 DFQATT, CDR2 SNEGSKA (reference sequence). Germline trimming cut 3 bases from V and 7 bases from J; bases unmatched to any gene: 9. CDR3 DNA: TGCAGTGCTAGTAGGCCCGTGCGGGAGGAGCAGTACTTC. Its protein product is CSASRPVREEQYF.

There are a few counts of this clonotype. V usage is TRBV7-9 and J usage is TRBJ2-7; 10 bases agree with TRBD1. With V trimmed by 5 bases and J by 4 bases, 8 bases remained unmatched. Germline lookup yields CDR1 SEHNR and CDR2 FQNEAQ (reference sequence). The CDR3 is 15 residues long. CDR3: CASSSRQGARYEQYF. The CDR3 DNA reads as TGTGCCAGCAGCAGCAGACAGGGGGCTAGGTACGAGCAGTACTTC.

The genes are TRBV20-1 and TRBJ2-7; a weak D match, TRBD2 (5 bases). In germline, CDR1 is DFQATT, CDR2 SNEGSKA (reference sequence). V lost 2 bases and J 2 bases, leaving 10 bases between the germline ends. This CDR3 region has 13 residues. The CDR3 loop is CSARQDLTYEQYF. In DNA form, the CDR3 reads TGCAGTGCTAGACAGGACTTAACCTACGAGCAGTACTTC.

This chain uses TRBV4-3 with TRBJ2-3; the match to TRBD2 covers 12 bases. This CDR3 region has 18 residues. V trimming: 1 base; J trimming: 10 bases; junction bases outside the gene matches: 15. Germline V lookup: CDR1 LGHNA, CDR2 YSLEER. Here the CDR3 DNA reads TGCGCCAGCAGCCAAGCCCCCCTAGCGGGAGGGACCAGATATGCGCAGTATTTT. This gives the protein CASSQAPLAGGTRYAQYF.

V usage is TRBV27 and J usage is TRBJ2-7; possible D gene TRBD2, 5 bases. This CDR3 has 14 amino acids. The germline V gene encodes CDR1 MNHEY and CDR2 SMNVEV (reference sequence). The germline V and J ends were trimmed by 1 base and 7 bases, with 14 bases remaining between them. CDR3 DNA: TGTGCCAGCAGTTTATTAGGATCTGACTATGAGCAGTACTTC. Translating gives CASSLLGSDYEQYF.

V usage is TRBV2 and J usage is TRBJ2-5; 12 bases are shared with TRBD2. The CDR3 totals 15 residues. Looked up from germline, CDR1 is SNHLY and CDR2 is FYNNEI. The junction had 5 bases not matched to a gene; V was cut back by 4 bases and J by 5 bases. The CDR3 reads CASSASGGARETQYF. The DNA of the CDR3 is TGTGCCAGCAGTGCTAGCGGGGGGGCTAGGGAGACCCAGTACTTC.

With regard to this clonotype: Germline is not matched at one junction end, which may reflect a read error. The CDR3 bases are TGCGCCAGCAGCTTGGGGGGTCCCTCCTCCGAGCAGTACTTC. This sequence encodes CASSLGGPSSEQYF. V and J are TRBV5-1 and TRBJ2-7; D gene unclear. The CDR3 length is 14 residues. CDR1 and CDR2 from the germline V gene are SGHRS and YFSETQ.

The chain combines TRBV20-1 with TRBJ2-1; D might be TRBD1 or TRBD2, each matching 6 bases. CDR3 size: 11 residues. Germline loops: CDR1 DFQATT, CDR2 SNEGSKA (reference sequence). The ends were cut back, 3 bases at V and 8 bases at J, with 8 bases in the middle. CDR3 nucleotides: TGCAGTGCTAGTAGGGGGGATGAGCAGTTCTTC. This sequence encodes CSASRGDEQFF.

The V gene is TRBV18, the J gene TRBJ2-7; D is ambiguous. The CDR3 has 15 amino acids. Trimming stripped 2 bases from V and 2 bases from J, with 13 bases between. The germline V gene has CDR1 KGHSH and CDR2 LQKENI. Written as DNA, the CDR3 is TGTGCCAGCTCACCAAAATCCGACGGCACCTACGAGCAGTACTTC. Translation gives CASSPKSDGTYEQYF.

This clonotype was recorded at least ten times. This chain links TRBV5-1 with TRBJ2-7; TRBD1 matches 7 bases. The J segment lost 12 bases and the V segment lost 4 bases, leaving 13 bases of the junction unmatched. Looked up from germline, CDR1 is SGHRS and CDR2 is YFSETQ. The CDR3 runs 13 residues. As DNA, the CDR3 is TGCGCCAGCAGCGCCAGCGTCACAGGGGACAGGTACTTC. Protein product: CASSASVTGDRYF.

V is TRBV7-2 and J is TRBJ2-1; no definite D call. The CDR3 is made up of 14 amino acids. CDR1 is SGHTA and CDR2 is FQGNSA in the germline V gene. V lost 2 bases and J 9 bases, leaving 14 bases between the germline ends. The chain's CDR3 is CASSLSGALGEQFF. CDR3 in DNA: TGTGCCAGCAGCTTAAGTGGTGCGCTAGGTGAGCAGTTCTTC.

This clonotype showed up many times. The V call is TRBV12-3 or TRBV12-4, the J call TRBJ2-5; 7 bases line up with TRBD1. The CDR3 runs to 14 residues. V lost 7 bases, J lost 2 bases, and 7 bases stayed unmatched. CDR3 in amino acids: CASITEGQQETQYF. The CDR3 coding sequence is TGTGCCAGCATAACCGAGGGACAGCAAGAGACCCAGTACTTC.

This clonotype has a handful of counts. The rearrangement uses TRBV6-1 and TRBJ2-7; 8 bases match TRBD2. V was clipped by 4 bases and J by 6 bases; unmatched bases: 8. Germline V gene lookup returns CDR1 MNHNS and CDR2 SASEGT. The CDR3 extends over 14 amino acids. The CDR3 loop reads CASSAGTRWGEQYF. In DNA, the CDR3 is TGTGCCAGCAGTGCCGGGACTAGGTGGGGCGAGCAGTACTTC.

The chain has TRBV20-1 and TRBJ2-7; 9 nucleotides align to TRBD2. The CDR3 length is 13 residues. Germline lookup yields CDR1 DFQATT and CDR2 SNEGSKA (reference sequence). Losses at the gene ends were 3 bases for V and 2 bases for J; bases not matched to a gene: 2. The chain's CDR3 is CSASLAGTYEQYF. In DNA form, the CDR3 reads TGCAGTGCTAGCCTAGCGGGGACCTACGAGCAGTACTTC.

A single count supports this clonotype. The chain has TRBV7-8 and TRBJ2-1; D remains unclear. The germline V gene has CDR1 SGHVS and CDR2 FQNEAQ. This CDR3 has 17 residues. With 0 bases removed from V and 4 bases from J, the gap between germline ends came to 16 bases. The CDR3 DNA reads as TGTGCCAGCAGCTTAGCGTTTAGGGAAGTCCTTTACAATGAGCAGTTCTTC. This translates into CASSLAFREVLYNEQFF.

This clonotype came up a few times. CDR3: CSAVALVEADTQYF. For the CDR3, the DNA is TGCAGTGCGGTTGCCTTAGTAGAGGCGGATACGCAGTATTTT. This chain joins TRBV20-1 and TRBJ2-3; D is uncertain. The CDR3 is made up of 14 amino acids. CDR1 and CDR2 from the germline V gene are DFQATT and SNEGSKA (reference sequence). The V gene lost 6 bases and the J gene lost 6 bases, with 19 bases spanning the gap.

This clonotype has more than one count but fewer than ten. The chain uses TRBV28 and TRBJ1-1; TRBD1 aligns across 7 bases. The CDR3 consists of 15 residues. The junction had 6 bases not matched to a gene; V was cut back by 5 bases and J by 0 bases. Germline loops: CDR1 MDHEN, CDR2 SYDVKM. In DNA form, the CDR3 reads TGTGCCAGCAGTACACAGGGGCAGGTGAACACTGAAGCTTTCTTT. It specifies CASSTQGQVNTEAFF.

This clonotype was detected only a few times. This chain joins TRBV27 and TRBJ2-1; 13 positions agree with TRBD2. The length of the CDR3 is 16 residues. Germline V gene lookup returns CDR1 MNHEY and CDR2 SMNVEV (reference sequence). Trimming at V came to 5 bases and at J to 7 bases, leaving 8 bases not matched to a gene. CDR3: CASSPFTSGGGNEQFF. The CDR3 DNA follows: TGTGCCAGCAGTCCATTTACTAGCGGGGGGGGGAATGAGCAGTTCTTC.

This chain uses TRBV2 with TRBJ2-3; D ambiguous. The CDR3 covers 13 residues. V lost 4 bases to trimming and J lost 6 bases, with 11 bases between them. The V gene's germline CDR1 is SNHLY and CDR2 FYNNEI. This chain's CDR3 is CASSGSESDTQYF. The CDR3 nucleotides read TGTGCCAGCAGTGGGTCCGAATCCGATACGCAGTATTTT.

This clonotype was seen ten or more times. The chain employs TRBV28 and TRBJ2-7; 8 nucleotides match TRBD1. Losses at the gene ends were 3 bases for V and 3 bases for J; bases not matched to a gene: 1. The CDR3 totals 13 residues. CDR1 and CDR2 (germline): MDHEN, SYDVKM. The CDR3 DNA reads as TGTGCCAGCAGTTTCGACAGGGGCTACGAGCAGTACTTC. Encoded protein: CASSFDRGYEQYF.

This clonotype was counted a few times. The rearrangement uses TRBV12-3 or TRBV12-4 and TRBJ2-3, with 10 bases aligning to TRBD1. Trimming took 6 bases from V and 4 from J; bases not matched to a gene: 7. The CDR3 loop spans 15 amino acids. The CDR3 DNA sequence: TGTGCCAGCAGCCCCCGACAGGGGGCCTCAGATACGCAGTATTTT. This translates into CASSPRQGASDTQYF.

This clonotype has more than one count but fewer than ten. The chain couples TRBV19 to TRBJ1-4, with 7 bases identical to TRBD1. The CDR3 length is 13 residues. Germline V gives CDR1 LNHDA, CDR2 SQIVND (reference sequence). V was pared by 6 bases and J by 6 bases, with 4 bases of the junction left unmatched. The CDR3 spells CASRDGTDEKLFF. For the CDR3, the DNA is TGTGCCAGTAGGGACGGGACAGATGAAAAACTGTTTTTT.

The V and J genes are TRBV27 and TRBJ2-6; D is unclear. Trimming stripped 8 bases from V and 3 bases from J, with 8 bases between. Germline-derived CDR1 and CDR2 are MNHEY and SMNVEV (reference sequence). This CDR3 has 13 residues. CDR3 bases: TGTGCCAGCCGCCGTGTTGGGGCCAACGTCCTGACTTTC. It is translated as CASRRVGANVLTF.

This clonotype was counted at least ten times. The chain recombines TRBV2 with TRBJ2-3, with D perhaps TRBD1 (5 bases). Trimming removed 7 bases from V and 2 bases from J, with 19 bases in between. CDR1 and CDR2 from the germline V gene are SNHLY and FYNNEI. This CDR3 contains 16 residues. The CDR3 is CASTRLLDRDTDTQYF. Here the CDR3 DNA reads TGTGCCAGCACCCGACTCCTCGACAGAGACACAGATACGCAGTATTTT.